The clone carrying this T cell receptor (beta chain) showed up just a few times. Its specificity is not known. The sample originates from a study of vaccination and CD4 T cells after COVID-19. In the study overall: The cells in question were stimulated using overlapping spike peptides derived from SARS-CoV-2, HCoV-NL63, HCoV-OC43 and HCoV-229E.

As to treatment: roughly 10-day PBMC culture with coronavirus spike peptide pools or control peptides (ViraFEST assay). The assay that was used to sequence DNA from cultured CD4+ T cells was the Oncomine TCR Beta short-read assay. Cultured CD4+ T cells yielded the extracted genomic DNA. TCRdb re-analysed the PCR reads in MiXCR, keeping a single row per CDR3 protein. This sample has some 13,000 distinct CDR3 sequences, with roughly 37% found just once. Whole-study results and caveats: Median SARS-CoV-2-reactive clonotype numbers went from 21 to 38; this increase was not significant.

Germline values: CDR1 DFQATT, CDR2 SNEGSKA (reference sequence). Deletions cut 1 base from V and 14 bases from J, with 15 bases between. This CDR3 has 12 amino acids. Sequenced: CD4+ T cells from blood, cultured in vitro. This chain connects TRBV20-1 to TRBJ2-1, with D uncertain. The source of this sequence is a human donor who had recovered from COVID-19. CDR3 residues: CSARAGPAEEFF. The DNA of the CDR3 is TGCAGTGCTAGAGCGGGCCCCGCCGAGGAGTTCTTC.